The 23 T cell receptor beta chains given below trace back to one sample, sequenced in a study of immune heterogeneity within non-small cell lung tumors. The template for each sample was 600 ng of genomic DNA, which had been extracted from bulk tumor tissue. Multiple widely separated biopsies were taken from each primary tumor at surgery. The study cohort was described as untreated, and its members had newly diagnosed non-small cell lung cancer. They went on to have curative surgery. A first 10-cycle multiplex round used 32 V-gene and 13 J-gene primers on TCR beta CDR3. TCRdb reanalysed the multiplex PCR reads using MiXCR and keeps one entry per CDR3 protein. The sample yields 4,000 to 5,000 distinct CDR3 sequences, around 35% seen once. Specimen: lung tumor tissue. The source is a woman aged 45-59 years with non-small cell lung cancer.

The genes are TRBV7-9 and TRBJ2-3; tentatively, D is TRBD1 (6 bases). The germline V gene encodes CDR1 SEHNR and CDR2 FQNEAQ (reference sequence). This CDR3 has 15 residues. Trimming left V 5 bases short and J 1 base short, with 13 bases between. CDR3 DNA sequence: TGTGCCAGCAGCCAAACGGGACAACGCACAGATACGCAGTATTTT. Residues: CASSQTGQRTDTQYF.

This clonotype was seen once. The CDR3 protein is CASSQGPGEGYEQYF. In DNA form, the CDR3 reads TGTGCCAGCAGCCAGGGGCCGGGTGAGGGGTACGAGCAGTACTTC. J is TRBJ2-7 and V is TRBV4-2; D is possibly TRBD1 or TRBD2 (5 bases each). Germline assignment: CDR1 LGHNA and CDR2 YNFKEQ. The CDR3 loop spans 15 amino acids. Trimming cost V 3 bases and J 4 bases, with 16 bases left between them.

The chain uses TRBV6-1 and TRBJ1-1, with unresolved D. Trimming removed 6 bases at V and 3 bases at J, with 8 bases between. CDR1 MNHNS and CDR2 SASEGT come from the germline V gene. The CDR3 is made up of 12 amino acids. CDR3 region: CASSFGYTEAFF. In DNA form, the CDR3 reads TGTGCCAGCAGCTTTGGGTACACTGAAGCTTTCTTT.

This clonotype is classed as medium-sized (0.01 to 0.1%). The CDR3 reads CASSTLAGGFETQYF. The CDR3 coding sequence is TGTGCCAGTAGTACACTAGCGGGGGGGTTTGAGACCCAGTACTTC. The V and J genes are TRBV19 and TRBJ2-5; 13 bases are shared with TRBD2. After removal of 4 bases from V and 5 bases from J, the junction contained 4 bases not matched to a gene. Germline V gives CDR1 LNHDA, CDR2 SQIVND (reference sequence). CDR3 length: 15 amino acids.

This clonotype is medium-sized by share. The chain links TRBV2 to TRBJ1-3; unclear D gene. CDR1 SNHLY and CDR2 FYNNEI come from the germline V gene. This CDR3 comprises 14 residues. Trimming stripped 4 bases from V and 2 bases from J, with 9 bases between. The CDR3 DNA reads TGTGCCAGCAGTGTAGCGGGTCCTGGAAACACCATATATTTT. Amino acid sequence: CASSVAGPGNTIYF.

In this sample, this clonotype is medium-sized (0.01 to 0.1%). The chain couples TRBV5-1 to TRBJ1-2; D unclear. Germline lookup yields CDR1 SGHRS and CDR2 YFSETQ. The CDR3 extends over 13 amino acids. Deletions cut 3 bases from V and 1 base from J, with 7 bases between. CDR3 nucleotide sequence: TGCGCCAGCAGCTGGATTATTAACTATGGCTACACCTTC. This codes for CASSWIINYGYTF.

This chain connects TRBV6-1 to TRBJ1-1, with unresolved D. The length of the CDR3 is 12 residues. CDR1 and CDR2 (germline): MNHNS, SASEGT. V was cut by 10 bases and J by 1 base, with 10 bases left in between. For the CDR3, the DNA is TGTGCCATCTCACGTCAGAACACTGAAGCTTTCTTT. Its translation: CAISRQNTEAFF.

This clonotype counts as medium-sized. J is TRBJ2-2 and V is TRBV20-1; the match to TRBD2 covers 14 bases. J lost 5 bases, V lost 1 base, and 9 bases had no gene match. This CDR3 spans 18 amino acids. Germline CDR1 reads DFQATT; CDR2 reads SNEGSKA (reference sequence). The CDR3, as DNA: TGCAGTGCTAGAGCCGGAGGACTAGCGGGGGGATGGACCGGGGAGCTGTTTTTT. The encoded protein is CSARAGGLAGGWTGELFF.

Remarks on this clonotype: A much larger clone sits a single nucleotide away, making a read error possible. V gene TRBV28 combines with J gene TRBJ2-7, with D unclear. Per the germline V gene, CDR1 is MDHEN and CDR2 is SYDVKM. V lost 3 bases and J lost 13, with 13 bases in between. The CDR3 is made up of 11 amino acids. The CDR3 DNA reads TGTGCCAGCAGTTTTATGGACCGCCTCTACTTC. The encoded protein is CASSFMDRLYF. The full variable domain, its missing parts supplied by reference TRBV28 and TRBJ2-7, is DVKVTQSSRYLVKRTGEKVFLECVQDMDHENMFWYRQDPGLGLRLIYFSYDVKMKEKGDIPEGYSVSREKKERFSLILESASTNQTSMYLCASSFMDRLYFGPGTRLTVT.

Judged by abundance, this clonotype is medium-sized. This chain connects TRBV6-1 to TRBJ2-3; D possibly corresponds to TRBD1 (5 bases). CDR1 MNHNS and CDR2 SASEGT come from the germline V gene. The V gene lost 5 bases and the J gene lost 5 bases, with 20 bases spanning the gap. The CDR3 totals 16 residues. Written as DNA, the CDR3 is TGTGCCAGCAGTTATAAAGGGGCTTCAGCTAGAGATACGCAGTATTTT. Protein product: CASSYKGASARDTQYF.

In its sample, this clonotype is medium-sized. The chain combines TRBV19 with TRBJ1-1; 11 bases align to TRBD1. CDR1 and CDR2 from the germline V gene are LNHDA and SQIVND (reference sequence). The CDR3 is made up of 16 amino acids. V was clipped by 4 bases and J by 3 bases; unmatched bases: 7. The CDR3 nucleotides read TGTGCCAGTAGTACCGGGACAGGGGGATCAGACACTGAAGCTTTCTTT. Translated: CASSTGTGGSDTEAFF.

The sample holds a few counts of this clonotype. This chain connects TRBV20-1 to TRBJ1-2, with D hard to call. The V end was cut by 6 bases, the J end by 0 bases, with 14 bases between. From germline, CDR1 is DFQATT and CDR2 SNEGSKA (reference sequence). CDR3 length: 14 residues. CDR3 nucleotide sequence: TGCAGTGCCACGTCGCCGCGAACTAACTATGGCTACACCTTC. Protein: CSATSPRTNYGYTF.

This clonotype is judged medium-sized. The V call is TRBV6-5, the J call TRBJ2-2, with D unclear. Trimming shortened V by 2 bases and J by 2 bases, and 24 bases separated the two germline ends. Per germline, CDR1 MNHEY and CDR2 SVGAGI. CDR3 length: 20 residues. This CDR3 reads CASSYESQELWAINTGELFF. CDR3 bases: TGTGCCAGCAGTTACGAGTCGCAGGAGCTTTGGGCAATTAACACCGGGGAGCTGTTTTTT.

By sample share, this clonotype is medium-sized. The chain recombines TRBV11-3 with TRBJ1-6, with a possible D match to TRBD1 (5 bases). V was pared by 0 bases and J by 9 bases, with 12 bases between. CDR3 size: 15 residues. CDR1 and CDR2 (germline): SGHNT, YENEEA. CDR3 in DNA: TGTGCCAGCAGCTTAGAGGGGGGAAGTTGTTCACCCCTCCACTTT. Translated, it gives CASSLEGGSCSPLHF.

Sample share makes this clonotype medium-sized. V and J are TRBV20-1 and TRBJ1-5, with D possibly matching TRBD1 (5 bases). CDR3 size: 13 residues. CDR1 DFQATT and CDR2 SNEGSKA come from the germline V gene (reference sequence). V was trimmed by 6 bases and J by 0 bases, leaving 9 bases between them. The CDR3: CSARGGSNQPQHF. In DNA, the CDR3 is TGCAGTGCCCGGGGGGGTAGCAATCAGCCCCAGCATTTT.

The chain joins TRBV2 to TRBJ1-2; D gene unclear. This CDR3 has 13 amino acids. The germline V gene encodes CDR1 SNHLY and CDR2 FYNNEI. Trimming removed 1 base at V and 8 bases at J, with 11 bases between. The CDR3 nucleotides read TGTGCCAGCAGTGAAGGAGGCCCACGAGGCTACACCTTC. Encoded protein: CASSEGGPRGYTF.

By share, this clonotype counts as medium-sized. The CDR3 region is CASSSPGRYNEQFF. The CDR3 DNA is TGTGCCAGCAGTTCCCCCGGCAGGTACAATGAGCAGTTCTTC. This rearrangement joins TRBV2 to TRBJ2-1, with D uncertain. Trimming left V 5 bases short and J 4 bases short, with 12 bases between. There are 14 residues in the CDR3. CDR1 and CDR2 (germline): SNHLY, FYNNEI.

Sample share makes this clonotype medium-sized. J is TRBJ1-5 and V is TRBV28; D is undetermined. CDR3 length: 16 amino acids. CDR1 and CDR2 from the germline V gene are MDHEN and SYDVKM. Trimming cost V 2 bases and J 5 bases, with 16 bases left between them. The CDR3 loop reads CASSLRFWGSDQPQHF. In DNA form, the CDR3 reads TGTGCCAGCAGTTTAAGGTTTTGGGGATCGGATCAGCCCCAGCATTTT.

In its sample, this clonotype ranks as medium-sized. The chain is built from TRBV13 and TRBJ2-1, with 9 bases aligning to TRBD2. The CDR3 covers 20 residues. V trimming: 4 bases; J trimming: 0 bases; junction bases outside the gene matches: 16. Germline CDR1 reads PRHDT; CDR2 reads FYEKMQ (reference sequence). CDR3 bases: TGTGCCAGCAGCTGGGATGGGGTAGCGGGAGCCCCCAGCTCCTACAATGAGCAGTTCTTC. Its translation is CASSWDGVAGAPSSYNEQFF.

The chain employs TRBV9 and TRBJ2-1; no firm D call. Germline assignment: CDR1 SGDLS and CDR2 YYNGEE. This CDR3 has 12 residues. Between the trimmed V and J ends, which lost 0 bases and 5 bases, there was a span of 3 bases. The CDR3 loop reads CASSVGDNEQFF. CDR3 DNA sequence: TGTGCCAGCAGCGTAGGAGACAATGAGCAGTTCTTC.

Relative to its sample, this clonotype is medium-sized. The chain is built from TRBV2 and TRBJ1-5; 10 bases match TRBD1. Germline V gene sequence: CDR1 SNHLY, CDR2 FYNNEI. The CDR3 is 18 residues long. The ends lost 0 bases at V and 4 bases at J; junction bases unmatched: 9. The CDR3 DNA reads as TGTGCCAGCAGTGAAGCAGGAGACAGGGGGCGATTTAATCAGCCCCAGCATTTT. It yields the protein CASSEAGDRGRFNQPQHF.

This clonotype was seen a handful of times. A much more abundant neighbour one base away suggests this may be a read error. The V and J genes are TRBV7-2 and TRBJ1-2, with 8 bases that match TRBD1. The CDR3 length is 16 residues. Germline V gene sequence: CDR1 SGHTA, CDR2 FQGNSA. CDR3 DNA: TGTGCCAGCAGCTTAGCGGCCAACAGGGGGGGCTATTGCTACACCTTC. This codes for CASSLAANRGGYCYTF.

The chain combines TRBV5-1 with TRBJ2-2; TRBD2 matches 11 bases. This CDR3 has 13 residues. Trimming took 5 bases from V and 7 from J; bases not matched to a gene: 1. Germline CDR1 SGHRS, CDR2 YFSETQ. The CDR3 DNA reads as TGCGCCAGCAGGACTAGCGGGAACGGGGAGCTGTTTTTT. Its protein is CASRTSGNGELFF.